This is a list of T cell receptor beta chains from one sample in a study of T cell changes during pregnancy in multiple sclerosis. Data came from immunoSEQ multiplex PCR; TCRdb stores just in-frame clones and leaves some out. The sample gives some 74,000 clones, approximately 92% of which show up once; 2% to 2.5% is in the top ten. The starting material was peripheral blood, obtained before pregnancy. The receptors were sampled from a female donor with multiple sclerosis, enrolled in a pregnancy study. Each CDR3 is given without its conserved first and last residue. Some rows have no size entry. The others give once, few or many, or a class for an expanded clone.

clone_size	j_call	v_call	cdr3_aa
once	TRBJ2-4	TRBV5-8	ASSLSDRGNIQY
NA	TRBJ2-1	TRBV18	ASSPLAGPSGNEQF
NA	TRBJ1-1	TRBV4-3	ASSQGNSGGMDTEAF
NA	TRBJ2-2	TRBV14	ASSPWTGRNTGELF
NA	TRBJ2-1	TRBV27	ASARLAGGEDNEQF
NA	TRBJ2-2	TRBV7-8	ASSLRQGNTGELF
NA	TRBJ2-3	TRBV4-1	ASSQALLVDTQY
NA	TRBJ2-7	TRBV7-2	ASSLVALSYEQY
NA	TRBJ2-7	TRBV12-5	ASGLVPPLGGRYLGQY
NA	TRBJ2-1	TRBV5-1	ASSVEGIASALGEQF
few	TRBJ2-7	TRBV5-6	ASRSTGGGYEQY
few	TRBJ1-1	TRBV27	ASYAGEGQGGWEAF
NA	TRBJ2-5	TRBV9	ASNRDSKETQY
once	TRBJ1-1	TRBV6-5	ASTPRAGGEAF
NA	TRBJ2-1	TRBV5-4	ASSNGLAFNEQF
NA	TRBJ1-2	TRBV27	ASSLARDYGYT
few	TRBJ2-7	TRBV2	ASSPDRGEQY
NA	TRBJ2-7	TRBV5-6	ASSFRGRVYEQY
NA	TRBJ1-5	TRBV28	ASSFIIRGTQPQH
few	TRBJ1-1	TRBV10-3	AISQGANAEAF
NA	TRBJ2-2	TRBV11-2	ASSLSGLYTGELF
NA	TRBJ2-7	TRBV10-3	AIRMDSSSYEQY
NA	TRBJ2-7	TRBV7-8	ASSPLTSGYEQY
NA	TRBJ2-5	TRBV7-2	ASSSYSGFQETQY
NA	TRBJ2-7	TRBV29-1	SVLAGGPYEQY
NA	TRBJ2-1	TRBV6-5	ASRISGRRNEQF
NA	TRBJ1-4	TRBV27	ASSPKIHRVALPTTNEKLF
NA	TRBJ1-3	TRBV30	AFSHEAGNTIY
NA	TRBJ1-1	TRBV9	ASSVAPDSMNTEAF
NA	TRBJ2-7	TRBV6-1	ASSDRLDYEQY
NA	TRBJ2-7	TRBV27	ASSAPDRGEYEQY
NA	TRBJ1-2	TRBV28	ASSLSTVFGYT
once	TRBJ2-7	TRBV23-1	ATKTVGVGNEQY
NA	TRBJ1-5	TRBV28	ASSSGGYSNQPQH
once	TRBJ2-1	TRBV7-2	ASSLAQGLAEDNEQF
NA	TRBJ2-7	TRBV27	ASSFGLAGYEQY
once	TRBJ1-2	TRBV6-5	ASSGQGMNGYT
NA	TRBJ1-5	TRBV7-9	ASSLGVGTGNQPQH
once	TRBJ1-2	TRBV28	ASRYRLLYGYT
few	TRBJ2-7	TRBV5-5	ASSLQPSSYEQY
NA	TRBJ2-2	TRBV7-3	ASSSLAGAGELF
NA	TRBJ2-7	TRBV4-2	ASSQVVGTGSYEQY
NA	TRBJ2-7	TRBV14	ASSSGRVYEQY
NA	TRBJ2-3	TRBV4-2	ASSQVTTGGSDTDTQY
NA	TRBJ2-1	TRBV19	ASAVLAGGPLNNEQF
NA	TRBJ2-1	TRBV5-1	ASSFWPGTGVGEQF
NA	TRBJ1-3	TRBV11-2	ASSPPGIWGNTIY
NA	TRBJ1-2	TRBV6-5	ASKQGVSRYGYT
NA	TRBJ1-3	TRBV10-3	AIRPDRDSGNTIY
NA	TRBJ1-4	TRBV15	ATSTGTGGNEKLF
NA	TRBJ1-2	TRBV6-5	ASGELSGGGYT
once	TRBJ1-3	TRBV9	ASSGTGAGNTIY
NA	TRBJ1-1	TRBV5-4	ASSLGQGGGTEAF
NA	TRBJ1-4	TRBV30	AWTTGYNEKLF
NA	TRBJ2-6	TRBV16	ASSQSDSANVLT